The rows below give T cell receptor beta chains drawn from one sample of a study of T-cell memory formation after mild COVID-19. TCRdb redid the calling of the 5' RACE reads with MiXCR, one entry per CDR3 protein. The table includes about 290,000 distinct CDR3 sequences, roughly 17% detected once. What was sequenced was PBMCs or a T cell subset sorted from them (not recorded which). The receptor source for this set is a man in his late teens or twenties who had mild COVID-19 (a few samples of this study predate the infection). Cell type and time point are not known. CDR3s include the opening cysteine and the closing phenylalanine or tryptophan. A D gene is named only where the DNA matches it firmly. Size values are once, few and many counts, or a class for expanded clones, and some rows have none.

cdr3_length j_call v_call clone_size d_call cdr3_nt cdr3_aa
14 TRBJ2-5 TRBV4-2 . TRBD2 TGTGCCAGCAGCCATGGGGGGGATCAAGAGACCCAGTACTTC CASSHGGDQETQYF
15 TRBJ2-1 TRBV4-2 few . TGTGCCAGCACCCCCAAGGTCGAAACCTATAATGAGCAGTTCTTC CASTPKVETYNEQFF
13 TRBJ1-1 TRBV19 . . TGTGCCAGTAGTATAGGAGTGGGCACTGAAGCTTTCTTT CASSIGVGTEAFF
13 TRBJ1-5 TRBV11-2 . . TGTGCCAGCAGCTTAGATCTCCGGCAGCCCCAGCATTTT CASSLDLRQPQHF
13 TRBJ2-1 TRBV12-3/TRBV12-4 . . TGTGCCAGCAGACCAGCCCCAAACAATGAGCAGTTCTTC CASRPAPNNEQFF
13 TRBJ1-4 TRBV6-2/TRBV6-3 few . TGTGCCAGCAGTTCCGCAACTAATGAAAAACTGTTTTTT CASSSATNEKLFF
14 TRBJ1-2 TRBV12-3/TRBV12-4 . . TGTGCCAGCAGTTTTCAGGGCGCAGACTATGGCTACACCTTC CASSFQGADYGYTF
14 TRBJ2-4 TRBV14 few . TGTGCCAGCAGCGACAGGGGAGGGATAAACATTCAGTACTTC CASSDRGGINIQYF
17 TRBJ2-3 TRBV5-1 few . TGCGCCAGCAGCTTGGGGTCCGGAGTGGGGGTCACAGATACGCAGTATTTT CASSLGSGVGVTDTQYF
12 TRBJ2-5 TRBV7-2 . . TGTGCCAGCAGCGAGCAGGCGGAGACCCAGTACTTC CASSEQAETQYF
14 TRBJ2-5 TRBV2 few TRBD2 TGTGCCAGCAGAACTCTGGGGGGGGACCCCGCGACCTACTTC CASRTLGGDPATYF